This T cell receptor (beta chain) was sequenced in a study of blood T cell repertoires in COVID-19 (TCRdb year 2020). Study-level background: The collaborator samples originated in the United States, Italy and Spain and spanned the acute and convalescent phases of COVID-19. The prospective study material was composed of cDNA or gDNA derived from T cells, B-cell-depleted T cells, or PBMCs. Subjects who had been exposed to COVID-19, were actively infected with it, or had recovered from it provided the deeply sampled blood TCRbeta repertoires that made up the dataset. A freely available public database, intended as a resource for researchers studying the immune response to SARS-CoV-2, is where the repertoires were released. The samples were drawn from two sources: the first 160 participants of the ongoing ImmuneRACE study, and 1,254 subjects contributed by 6 global collaborators. Nearly every sample came with metadata listing a de-identified subject ID, COVID-19 status, age in years and sex. Where available, HLA class I and class II types were obtained from metadata supplied by the sample provider rather than from assay-based typing. On the study overall, not on this receptor specifically: The amount of clinical and demographic metadata varied by source and participant and was provided uncurated.

TCRbeta CDR3 regions were amplified from genomic DNA using the immunoSEQ Assay, a bias-controlled multiplex PCR. In the authors' own workflow: The number of nucleated cells in each sample was estimated from the amplification of reference gene primers within the assay. To quantify the absolute abundance of each unique TCRbeta CDR3 rearrangement, sequence reads were collapsed and filtered. For each sample, productive Simpson clonality was calculated as the square root of Simpson's diversity index over productive rearrangements. The table comes from immuneACCESS by way of TCRdb, which keeps in-frame sequences with V and J called. Part of the clones is missing from these tables; in studies checked, under half for an unresolved V gene and the rest for unknown reasons. Clonal size and the V and J genes are those of that table, whereas D and trimming came from the DNA. For this sample the table gives 190,000 or so clones, of which roughly nine tenths were detected only once. Around 8% of the sample lies in the top ten.

Of note for this clone: Its antigen has not been determined. Base quality data are lacking; no much larger clone is found one base away.

Via the germline V gene, CDR1 is SGHNT and CDR2 YENEEA. From V the trimming removes 3 bases and from J it removes 9 bases, while the gene matches leave 4 bases of the junction unaccounted for. Inclusive of the bounding cysteine and phenylalanine, the CDR3 is 13 residues long. Kept here is only the CDR3 DNA, which spans 39 bases and is read in frame from base 1. Enrolling through a virtual design, the prospective study's participants ranged in age from roughly 18 to 89 years and lived across roughly 23 United States geographic areas. In the prospective study, participants were assigned to cohorts based on the clinical history participants reported in a screening survey and a study questionnaire. Recovered participants in ImmuneRACE Cohort 3 were defined by two consecutive negative NP/OP PCR tests, clearance by a healthcare professional, or resolution of symptoms. In the prospective study, mobile phlebotomists collected whole blood, serum and a nasopharyngeal or oropharyngeal swab from each participant. Over a 2-month period, participants in the prospective study had the option of providing additional blood draws and questionnaires. Prospective study blood samples were shipped either frozen or at room temperature before DNA extraction.

The receptor's source is a young woman who had recovered from COVID-19. Sequenced: PBMCs or T cells enriched from blood (not recorded which). This sequence uses TRBV11-3 and TRBJ2-1, with TRBD2 identical over 8 junction bases. In nucleotide form, the sequence is TGTGCCAGCAGCTTGGGGCTAGCGGGTGAGCAGTTCTTC. Its protein reads: CASSLGLAGEQFF.